The TCR beta chain described here comes from a study of blood T cell repertoires in COVID-19. Produced via immunoSEQ multiplex PCR; TCRdb's table is partial and in-frame only. The repertoire consists of hundreds of thousands of clones, with approximately 88% occurring once and the leading ten covering about 1%. This clone was counted a few times. Material for sequencing was PBMCs or T cells enriched from blood (not recorded which). This clonotype was obtained from a woman aged 30 to 39 who had recovered from COVID-19.

This CDR3 reads CASRLGLGGANSGNTIYF. DNA of the CDR3: TGTGCCAGCAGGCTGGGGTTGGGGGGGGCCAACTCTGGAAACACCATATATTTT. This chain joins TRBV28 and TRBJ1-3; tentatively, D is TRBD1 (6 bases). Germline assignment: CDR1 MDHEN and CDR2 SYDVKM. Trimming removed 6 bases at V and 0 bases at J, with 21 bases between. The CDR3 contains 18 residues.